The entry that follows covers one T cell receptor (beta chain) sequence. No antigen is known for it. Primers included in the PCR were 60 Vbeta and 13 Jbeta primers. TCRdb's copy holds only in-frame clones and misses some; the assay was immunoSEQ multiplex PCR. The clone table shows approximately 130,000 clones, with the ten largest holding just under 2%. The data were taken from a study of cytomegalovirus exposure and HLA in healthy donors. Notes on the study in general: Serostatus for CMV was the only available immune exposure information. Per published reports, the classifier diagnosed cytomegalovirus status with high specificity and sensitivity. Per a prior analysis, the majority of TCR beta V segments were productive roughly 90% or roughly 30% of the time.

The CDR3 is 14 residues long. The germline V gene encodes CDR1 SQVTM and CDR2 ANQGSEA. V lost 5 bases and J 4 bases, leaving 17 bases between the germline ends. The chain is built from TRBV29-1 and TRBJ1-1; D perhaps matches TRBD1 (5 bases). The source material was PBMCs. The clonotype was recovered from a woman aged 55-70 years in good health and CMV-seronegative. In nucleotides, the CDR3 is TGCAGCGTTACGCTTTCTATTCAGGGCACTGAAGCTTTCTTT. Protein sequence: CSVTLSIQGTEAFF.